This T cell receptor (beta chain) comes out of a study of glioma-infiltrating T cells. This clonotype was seen many times. The germline V gene has CDR1 SGHTA and CDR2 FQGNSA. There are 15 residues in the CDR3. The V and J ends lost 6 bases and 4 bases respectively, with 19 bases between them. Using RNA template, CDR3s of TCR alpha and beta were amplified with iRepertoire arm-PCR. TCRdb processed the multiplex PCR reads anew with MiXCR; each CDR3 protein has one entry. The data contain roughly 200,000 distinct CDR3 sequences, 30% to 40% of them seen just once; the ten biggest clones take up 20%. Sequenced sample: glioma tissue, nonneoplastic brain tissue, or PBMCs (not recorded which). The receptor was derived from a human donor with low-grade glioma or glioblastoma, undergoing nonglioma brain surgery, or in good health (not recorded which). The chain has TRBV7-2 and TRBJ2-7; D gene unclear. CDR3 protein: CASSFNSLMAYEQYF. CDR3 nucleotides: TGTGCCAGCAGTTTTAACAGCCTAATGGCATACGAGCAGTACTTC.